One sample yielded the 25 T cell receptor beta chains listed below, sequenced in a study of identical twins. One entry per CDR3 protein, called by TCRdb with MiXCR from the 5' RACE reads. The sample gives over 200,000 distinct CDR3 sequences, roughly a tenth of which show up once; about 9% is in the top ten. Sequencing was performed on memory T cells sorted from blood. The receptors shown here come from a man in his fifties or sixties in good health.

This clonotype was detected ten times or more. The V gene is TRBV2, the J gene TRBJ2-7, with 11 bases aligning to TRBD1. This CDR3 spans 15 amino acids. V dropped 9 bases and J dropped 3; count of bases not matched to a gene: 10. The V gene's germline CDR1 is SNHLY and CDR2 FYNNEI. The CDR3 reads CASMDRGRFGYEQYF. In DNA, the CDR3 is TGTGCCAGTATGGACAGGGGGCGTTTTGGCTACGAGCAGTACTTC.

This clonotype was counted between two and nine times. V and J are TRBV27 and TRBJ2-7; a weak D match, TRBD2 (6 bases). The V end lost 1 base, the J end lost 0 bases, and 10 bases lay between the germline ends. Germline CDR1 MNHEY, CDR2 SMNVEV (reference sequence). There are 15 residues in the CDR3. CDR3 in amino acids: CASSLFGGISYEQYF. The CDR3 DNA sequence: TGTGCCAGCAGTTTATTTGGCGGGATCTCCTACGAGCAGTACTTC.

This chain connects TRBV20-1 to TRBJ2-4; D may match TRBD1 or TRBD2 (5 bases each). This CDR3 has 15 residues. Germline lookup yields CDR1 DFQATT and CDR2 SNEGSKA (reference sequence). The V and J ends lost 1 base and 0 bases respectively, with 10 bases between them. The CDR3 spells CSARGGSTAKNIQYF. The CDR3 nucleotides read TGCAGTGCTAGAGGGGGGTCTACAGCCAAAAACATTCAGTACTTC.

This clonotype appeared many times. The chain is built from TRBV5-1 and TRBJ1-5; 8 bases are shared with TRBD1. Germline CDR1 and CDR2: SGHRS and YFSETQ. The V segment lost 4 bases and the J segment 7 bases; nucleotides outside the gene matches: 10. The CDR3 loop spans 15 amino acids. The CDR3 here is CASSEGTGLGQPQHF. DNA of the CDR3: TGCGCCAGCAGCGAAGGGACAGGCCTTGGCCAGCCCCAGCATTTT.

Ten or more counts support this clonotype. In nucleotides, the CDR3 is TGTGCCAGCTCACTGCGGACGAGTAATGAAAAACTGTTTTTT. It yields the protein CASSLRTSNEKLFF. The rearrangement joins TRBV18 to TRBJ1-4; D remains unclear. V lost 4 bases and J 4 bases, leaving 10 bases between the germline ends. Germline CDR1 and CDR2: KGHSH and LQKENI. This CDR3 is built from 14 residues.

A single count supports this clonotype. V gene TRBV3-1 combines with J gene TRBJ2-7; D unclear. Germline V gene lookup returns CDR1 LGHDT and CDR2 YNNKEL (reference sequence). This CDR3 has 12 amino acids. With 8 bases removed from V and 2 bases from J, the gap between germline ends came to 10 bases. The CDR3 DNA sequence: TGTGCCAGCGGGCTGCCCCCCTACGAGCAGTACTTC. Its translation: CASGLPPYEQYF.

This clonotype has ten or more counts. The CDR3 is CASSQEVQETQYF. The DNA for the CDR3 is TGTGCCAGCAGCCAAGAGGTGCAAGAGACCCAGTACTTC. The chain has TRBV3-1 and TRBJ2-5; D remains ambiguous. The CDR3 is 13 amino acids. V shed 0 bases and J shed 2 bases, with 4 bases lying between them. The germline V gene encodes CDR1 LGHDT and CDR2 YNNKEL (reference sequence).

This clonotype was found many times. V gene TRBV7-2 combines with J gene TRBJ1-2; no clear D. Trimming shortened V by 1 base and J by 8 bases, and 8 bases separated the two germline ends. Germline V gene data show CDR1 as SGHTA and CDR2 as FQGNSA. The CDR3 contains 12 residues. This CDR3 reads CASSLEIPGYTF. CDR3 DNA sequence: TGTGCCAGCAGCTTAGAAATACCGGGCTACACCTTC.

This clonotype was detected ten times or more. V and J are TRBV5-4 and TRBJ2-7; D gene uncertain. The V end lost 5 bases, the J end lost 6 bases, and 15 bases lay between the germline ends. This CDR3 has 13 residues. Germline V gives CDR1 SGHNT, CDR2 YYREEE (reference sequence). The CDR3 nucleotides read TGTGCCAGCAGTTCGATACAGATCCCCGAGCAGTACTTC. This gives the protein CASSSIQIPEQYF.

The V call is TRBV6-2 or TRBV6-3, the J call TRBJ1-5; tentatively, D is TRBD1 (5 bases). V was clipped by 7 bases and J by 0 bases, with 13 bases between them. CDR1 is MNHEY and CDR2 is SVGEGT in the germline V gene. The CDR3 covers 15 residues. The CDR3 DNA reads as TGTGCCAGCAAGGGAGGGGCAGTTAGCAATCAGCCCCAGCATTTT. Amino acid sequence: CASKGGAVSNQPQHF.

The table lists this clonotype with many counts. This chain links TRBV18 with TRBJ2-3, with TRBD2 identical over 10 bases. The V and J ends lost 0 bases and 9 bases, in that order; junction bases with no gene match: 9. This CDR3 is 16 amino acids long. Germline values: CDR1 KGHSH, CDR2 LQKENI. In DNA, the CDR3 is TGTGCCAGCTCACCACCGGCCACTAGCGGGATGTTAACGCAGTATTTT. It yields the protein CASSPPATSGMLTQYF.

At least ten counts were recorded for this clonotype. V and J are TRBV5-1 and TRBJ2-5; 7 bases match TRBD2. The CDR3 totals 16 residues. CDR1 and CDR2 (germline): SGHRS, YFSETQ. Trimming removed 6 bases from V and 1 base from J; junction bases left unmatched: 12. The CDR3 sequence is CASTFWAGDTQETQYF. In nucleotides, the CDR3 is TGCGCCAGCACCTTCTGGGCGGGAGATACCCAAGAGACCCAGTACTTC. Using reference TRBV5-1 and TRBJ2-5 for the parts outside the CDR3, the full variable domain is KAGVTQTPRYLIKTRGQQVTLSCSPISGHRSVSWYQQTPGQGLQFLFEYFSETQRNKGNFPGRFSGRQFSNSRSEMNVSTLELGDSALYLCASTFWAGDTQETQYFGPGTRLLVL.

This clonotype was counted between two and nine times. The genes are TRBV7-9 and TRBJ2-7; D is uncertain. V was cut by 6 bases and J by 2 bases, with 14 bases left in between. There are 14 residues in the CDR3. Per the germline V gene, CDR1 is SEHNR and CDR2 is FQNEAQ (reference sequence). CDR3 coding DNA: TGTGCCAGCAGTCCGGCGCGTAGCACCTACGAGCAGTACTTC. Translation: CASSPARSTYEQYF.

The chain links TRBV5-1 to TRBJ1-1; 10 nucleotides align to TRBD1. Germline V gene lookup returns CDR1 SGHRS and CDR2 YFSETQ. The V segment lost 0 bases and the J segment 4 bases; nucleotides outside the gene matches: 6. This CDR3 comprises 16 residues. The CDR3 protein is CASSLGDRGMGTEAFF. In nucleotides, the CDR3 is TGCGCCAGCAGCTTGGGGGACAGGGGAATGGGCACTGAAGCTTTCTTT.

In nucleotides, the CDR3 is TGTGCCAGCAGTTTAGCACGGACAGGGGGCCCCGATGAGCAGTTCTTC. Residues: CASSLARTGGPDEQFF. V is TRBV12-3 or TRBV12-4 and J is TRBJ2-1; 11 bases align to TRBD1. V lost 0 bases and J lost 8; bases outside the gene matches: 6. The CDR3 consists of 16 residues.

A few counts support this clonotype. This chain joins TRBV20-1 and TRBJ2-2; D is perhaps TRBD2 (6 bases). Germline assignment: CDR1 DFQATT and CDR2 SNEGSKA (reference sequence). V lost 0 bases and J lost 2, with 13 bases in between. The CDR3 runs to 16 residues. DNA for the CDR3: TGCAGTGCTAGAGATTTAGGAGGGGATAACACCGGGGAGCTGTTTTTT. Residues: CSARDLGGDNTGELFF.

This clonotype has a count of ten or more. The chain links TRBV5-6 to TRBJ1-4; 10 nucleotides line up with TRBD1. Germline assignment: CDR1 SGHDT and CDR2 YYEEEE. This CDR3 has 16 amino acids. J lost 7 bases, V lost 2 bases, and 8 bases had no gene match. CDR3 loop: CASSFGTGVESEKLFF. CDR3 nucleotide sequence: TGTGCCAGCAGCTTCGGGACAGGGGTCGAGAGTGAAAAACTGTTTTTT.

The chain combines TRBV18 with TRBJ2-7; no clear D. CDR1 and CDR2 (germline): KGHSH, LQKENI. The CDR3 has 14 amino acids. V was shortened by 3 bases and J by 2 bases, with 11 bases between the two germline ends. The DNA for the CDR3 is TGTGCCAGCTCACCTTCCACGGGCACCTACGAGCAGTACTTC. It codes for CASSPSTGTYEQYF.

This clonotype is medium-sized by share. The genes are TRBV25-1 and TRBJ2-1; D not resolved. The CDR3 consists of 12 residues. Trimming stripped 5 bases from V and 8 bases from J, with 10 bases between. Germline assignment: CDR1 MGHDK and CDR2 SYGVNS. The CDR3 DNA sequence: TGTGCCAGCAGTCGTTCGCATTATGAGCAGTTCTTC. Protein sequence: CASSRSHYEQFF.

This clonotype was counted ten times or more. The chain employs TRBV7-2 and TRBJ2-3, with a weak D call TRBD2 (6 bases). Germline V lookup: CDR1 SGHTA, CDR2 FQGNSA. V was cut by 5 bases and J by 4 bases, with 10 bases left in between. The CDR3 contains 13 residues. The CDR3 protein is CASSKGLSDTQYF. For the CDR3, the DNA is TGTGCCAGCAGCAAGGGACTGTCAGATACGCAGTATTTT.

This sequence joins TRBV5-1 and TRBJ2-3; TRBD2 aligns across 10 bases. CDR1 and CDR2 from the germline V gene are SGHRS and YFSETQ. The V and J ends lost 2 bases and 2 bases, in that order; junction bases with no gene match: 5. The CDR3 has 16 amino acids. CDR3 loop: CASSFSLAGVTDTQYF. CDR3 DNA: TGCGCCAGCAGCTTTAGCCTAGCGGGGGTCACAGATACGCAGTATTTT.

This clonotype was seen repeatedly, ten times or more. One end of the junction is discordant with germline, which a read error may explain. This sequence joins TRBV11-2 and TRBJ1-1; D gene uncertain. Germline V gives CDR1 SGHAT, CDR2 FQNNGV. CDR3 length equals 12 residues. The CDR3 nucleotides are TGTGCCAGCAGCCCTAGTATCACTGAAGTTTTCTTT. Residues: CASSPSITEVFF. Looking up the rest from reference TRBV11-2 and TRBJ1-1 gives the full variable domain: EAGVAQSPRYKIIEKRQSVAFWCNPISGHATLYWYQQILGQGPKLLIQFQNNGVVDDSQLPKDRFSAERLKGVDSTLKIQPAKLEDSAVYLCASSPSITEVFFGQGTRLTVV.

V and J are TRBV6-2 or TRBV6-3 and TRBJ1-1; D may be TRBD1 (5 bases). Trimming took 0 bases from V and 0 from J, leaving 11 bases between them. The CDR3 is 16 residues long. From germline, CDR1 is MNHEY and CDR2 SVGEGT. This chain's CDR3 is CASSYSTGTVNTEAFF. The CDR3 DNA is TGTGCCAGCAGTTACTCGACCGGGACGGTGAACACTGAAGCTTTCTTT.

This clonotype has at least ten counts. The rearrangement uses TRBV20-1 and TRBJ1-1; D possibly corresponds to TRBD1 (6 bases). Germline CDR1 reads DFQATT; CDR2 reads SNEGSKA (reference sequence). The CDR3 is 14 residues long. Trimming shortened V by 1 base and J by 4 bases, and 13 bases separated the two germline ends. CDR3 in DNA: TGCAGTGCTAGAGGGACAGATCGGCTCACTGAAGCTTTCTTT. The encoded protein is CSARGTDRLTEAFF.

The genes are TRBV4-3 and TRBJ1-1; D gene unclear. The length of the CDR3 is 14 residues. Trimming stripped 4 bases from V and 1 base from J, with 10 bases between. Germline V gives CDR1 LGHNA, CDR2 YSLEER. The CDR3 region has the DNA TGCGCCAGCAGCCTTTTAGGACGGAACACTGAAGCTTTCTTT. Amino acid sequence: CASSLLGRNTEAFF.